This T cell receptor (beta chain) emerged from a study of blood T cell repertoires in COVID-19. Produced via immunoSEQ multiplex PCR; TCRdb's table is partial and in-frame only. Here the sample spans nearly 55,000 clones, roughly 79% being singletons. The CDR3 spans 11 residues. CDR1 and CDR2 from the germline V gene are GTSNPN and SVGIG (reference sequence). Trimming took 1 base from V and 7 from J, leaving 5 bases between them. Sequencing used peripheral blood. The TCR originated in a human donor with active or convalescent COVID-19. The donor label of this sample is uncertain. The V and J genes are TRBV30 and TRBJ2-1; D remains unclear. CDR3 sequence: CAWSAVNEQFF. CDR3 in DNA: TGTGCCTGGAGTGCGGTAAATGAGCAGTTCTTC.